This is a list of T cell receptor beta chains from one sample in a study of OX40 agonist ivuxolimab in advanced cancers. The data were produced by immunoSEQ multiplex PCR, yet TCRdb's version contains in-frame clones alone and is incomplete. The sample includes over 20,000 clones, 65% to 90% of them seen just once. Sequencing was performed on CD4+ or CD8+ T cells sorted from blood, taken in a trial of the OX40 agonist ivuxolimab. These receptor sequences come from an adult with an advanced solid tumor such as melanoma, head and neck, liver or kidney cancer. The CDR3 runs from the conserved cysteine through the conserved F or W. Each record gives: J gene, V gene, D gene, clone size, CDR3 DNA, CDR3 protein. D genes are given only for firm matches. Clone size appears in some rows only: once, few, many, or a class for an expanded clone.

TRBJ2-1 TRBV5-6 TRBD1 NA TGTGCCAGCAGCTTGGCCTTCAGGGGGCGTGAGCAGTTCTTC CASSLAFRGREQFF
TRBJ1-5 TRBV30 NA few TGTGCCTGGAGCCTCACAGCGCACGATCAGCCCCAGCATTTT CAWSLTAHDQPQHF
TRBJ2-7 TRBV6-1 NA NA TGTGCCAGCAGTGAAGGTTCGGCAGGGAGGAACGAGCAGTACTTC CASSEGSAGRNEQYF
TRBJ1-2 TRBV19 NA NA TGTGCCAGTAGCTCGCTAGGGCGGAACTATGGCTACACCTTC CASSSLGRNYGYTF
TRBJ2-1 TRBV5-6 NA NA TGTGCCAGCAGCCCACCCCGGGACGAAACCTACAATGAGCAGTTCTTC CASSPPRDETYNEQFF
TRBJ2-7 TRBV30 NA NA TGTGCCTGGAAGGAGCGCTCCTCCTACGAGCAGTACTTC CAWKERSSYEQYF
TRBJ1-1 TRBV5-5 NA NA TGTGCCAGCAGCTTGGGGGGGATTTACACTGAAGCTTTCTTT CASSLGGIYTEAFF
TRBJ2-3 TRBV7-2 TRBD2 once TGTGCCAGCAGCTCTAGCGGGGGGGCCAGCACAGATACGCAGTATTTT CASSSSGGASTDTQYF
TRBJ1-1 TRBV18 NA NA TGTGCCAGCTCCCGCTCAGCCGGGGGCACTGAAGCTTTCTTT CASSRSAGGTEAFF
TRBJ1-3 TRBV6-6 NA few TGTGCCAGCAGTTACTCTGAGGGAGGTGGAAACACCATATATTTT CASSYSEGGGNTIYF
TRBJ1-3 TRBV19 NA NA TGTGCCAGTAGTAACGACAGGTCCTCTGGAAACACCATATATTTT CASSNDRSSGNTIYF
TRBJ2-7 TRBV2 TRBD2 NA TGTGCCAGCAGGGTGGCTAGCGGGAGTGACGAGCAGTACTTC CASRVASGSDEQYF
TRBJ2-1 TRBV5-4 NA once TGTGCCAGCAGCCCCCGGACAGAGGCCTACAATGAGCAGTTCTTC CASSPRTEAYNEQFF